This TCR beta chain is drawn from a study of T-cell reconstitution after alpha-beta-depleted transplantation in children. From germline, CDR1 is MGHRA and CDR2 YSYEKL. CDR3 size: 14 residues. V lost 3 bases, J lost 2 bases, and 11 bases lay in between. Study-wide points: In some patients, recipient T cells and intrathymic progenitors surviving conditioning explained high day-60 diversity. Several hundred rapidly expanded clones from non-depleted graft cells reportedly supplied alpha-beta T cells about two months post-transplant. Hyperexpanded clones declined; after one year, newly produced T cells mostly supplied diversity.

For TCRbeta, the library was prepared with unique molecular identifiers. TCRdb analysed the PCR reads with MiXCR anew, one entry per CDR3 protein. The sample has almost 500,000 distinct CDR3 sequences; roughly a tenth are singletons. In regard to this clonotype: Its antigen is still unknown.

The rearrangement uses TRBV4-1 and TRBJ2-7; possibly TRBD1 or TRBD2 for D (5 bases each). The sequencing used PBMCs, collected before TCRalphabeta/CD19-depleted stem cell transplant. The clonotype originates from a child aged 2 to 10 with inherited bone marrow failure, due to receive a stem cell transplant. In nucleotides, the CDR3 is TGCGCCAGCAGCCAGGGACCCCTTACCTACGAGCAGTACTTC. Translation: CASSQGPLTYEQYF.